Reported below is one T cell receptor beta chain. The antigen is unknown. TCRdb keeps only in-frame clones here, not all; method: immunoSEQ multiplex PCR. The sample lists some 85,000 clones, roughly 75% occurring once. The sample originates from a study of T cells in localized non-small cell lung cancer. Study outcomes and limitations: Turning up in adjacent lung were a median roughly 62 of the top 100 tumor clones. Because sequencing included only one region (of the tumor), heterogeneity remains possible. Uninvolved adjacent lung, not tumor, had the highest T cell clonality.

The CDR3 is made up of 15 amino acids. The germline CDR1 and CDR2 sequences are SGDLS and YYNGEE. The ends lost 4 bases at V and 5 bases at J; junction bases unmatched: 8. This clonotype was obtained from a man aged 35-69 years with stage II squamous cell lung carcinoma. The chain carries TRBV9 and TRBJ2-5; 10 bases fit TRBD1. This sample comprised PBMCs, obtained before any cancer treatment. As DNA, the CDR3 is TGTGCCAGCAGCCCCGGGACAGGGGTTGCCGAGACCCAGTACTTC. This gives the protein CASSPGTGVAETQYF.